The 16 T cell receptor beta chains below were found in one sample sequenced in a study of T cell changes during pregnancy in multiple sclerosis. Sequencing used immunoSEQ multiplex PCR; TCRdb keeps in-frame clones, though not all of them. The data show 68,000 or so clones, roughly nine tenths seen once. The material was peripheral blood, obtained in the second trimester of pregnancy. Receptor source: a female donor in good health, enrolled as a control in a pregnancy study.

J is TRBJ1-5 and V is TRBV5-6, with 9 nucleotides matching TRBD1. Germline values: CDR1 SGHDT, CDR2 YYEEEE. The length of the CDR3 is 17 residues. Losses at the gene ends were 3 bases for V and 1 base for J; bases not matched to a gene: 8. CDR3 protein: CASSSTGQGMSNQPQHF. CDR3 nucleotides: TGTGCCAGCAGCTCAACCGGACAGGGGATGAGCAATCAGCCCCAGCATTTT.

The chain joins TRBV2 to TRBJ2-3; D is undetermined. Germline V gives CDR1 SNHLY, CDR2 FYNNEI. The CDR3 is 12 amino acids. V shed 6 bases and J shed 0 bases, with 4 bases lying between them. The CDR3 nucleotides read TGTGCCAGCAGGAGCAGCACAGATACGCAGTATTTT. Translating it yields CASRSSTDTQYF.

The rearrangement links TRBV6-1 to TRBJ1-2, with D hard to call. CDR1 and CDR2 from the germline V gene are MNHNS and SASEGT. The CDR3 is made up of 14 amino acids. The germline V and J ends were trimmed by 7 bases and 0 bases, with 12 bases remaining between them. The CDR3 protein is CASTPRNSNYGYTF. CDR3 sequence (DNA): TGTGCCAGCACCCCCAGGAATTCTAACTATGGCTACACCTTC.

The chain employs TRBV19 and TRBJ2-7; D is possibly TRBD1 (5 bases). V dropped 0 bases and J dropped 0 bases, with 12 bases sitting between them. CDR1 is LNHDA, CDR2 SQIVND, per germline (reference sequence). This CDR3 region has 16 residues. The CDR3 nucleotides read TGTGCCAGTAGTATAGATCTGGAACAGGCCTCCTACGAGCAGTACTTC. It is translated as CASSIDLEQASYEQYF.

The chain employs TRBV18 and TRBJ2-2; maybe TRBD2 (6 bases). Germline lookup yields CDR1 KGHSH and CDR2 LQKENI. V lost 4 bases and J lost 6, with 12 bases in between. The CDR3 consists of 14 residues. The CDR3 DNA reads TGTGCCAGCTCACAGGGACTCTCTTCCGGGGAGCTGTTTTTT. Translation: CASSQGLSSGELFF. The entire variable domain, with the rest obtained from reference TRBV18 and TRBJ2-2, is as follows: NAGVMQNPRHLVRRRGQEARLRCSPMKGHSHVYWYRQLPEEGLKFMVYLQKENIIDESGMPKERFSAEFPKEGPSILRIQQVVRGDSAAYFCASSQGLSSGELFFGEGSRLTVL.

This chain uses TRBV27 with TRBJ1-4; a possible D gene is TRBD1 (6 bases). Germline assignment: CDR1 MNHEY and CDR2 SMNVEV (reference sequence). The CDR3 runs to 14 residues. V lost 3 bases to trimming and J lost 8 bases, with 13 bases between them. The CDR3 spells CASSFGGAGEKLFF. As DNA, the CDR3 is TGTGCCAGCAGTTTCGGGGGGGCGGGGGAAAAACTGTTTTTT.

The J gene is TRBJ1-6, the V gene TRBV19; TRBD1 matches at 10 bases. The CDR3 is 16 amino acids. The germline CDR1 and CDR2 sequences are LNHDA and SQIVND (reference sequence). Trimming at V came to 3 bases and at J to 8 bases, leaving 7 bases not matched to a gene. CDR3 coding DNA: TGTGCCAGTAGTATCCTCGGGACAGGGGATTATTCACCCCTCCACTTT. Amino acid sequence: CASSILGTGDYSPLHF.

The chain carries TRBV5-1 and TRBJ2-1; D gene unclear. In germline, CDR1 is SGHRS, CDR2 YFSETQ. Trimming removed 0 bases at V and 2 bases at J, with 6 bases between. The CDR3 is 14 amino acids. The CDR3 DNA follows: TGCGCCAGCAGCTTGGAATCCGCCTACAATGAGCAGTTCTTC. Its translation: CASSLESAYNEQFF.

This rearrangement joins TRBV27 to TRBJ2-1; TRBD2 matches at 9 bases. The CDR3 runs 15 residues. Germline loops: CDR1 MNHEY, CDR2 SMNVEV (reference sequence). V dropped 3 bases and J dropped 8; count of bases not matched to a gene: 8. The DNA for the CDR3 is TGTGCCAGCAGTTTTGGCGGGAGGGCCGTCGATGAGCAGTTCTTC. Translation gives CASSFGGRAVDEQFF.

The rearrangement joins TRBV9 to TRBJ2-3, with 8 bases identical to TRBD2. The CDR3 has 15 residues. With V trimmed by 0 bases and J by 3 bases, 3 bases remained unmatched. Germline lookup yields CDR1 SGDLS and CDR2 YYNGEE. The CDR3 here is CASSVAGGRTDTQYF. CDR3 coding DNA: TGTGCCAGCAGCGTAGCGGGAGGGAGGACAGATACGCAGTATTTT.

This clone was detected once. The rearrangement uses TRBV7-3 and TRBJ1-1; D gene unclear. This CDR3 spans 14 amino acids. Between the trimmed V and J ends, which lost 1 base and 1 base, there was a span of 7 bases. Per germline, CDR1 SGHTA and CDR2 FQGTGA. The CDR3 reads CASSLISENTEAFF. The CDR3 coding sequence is TGTGCCAGCAGCTTAATCAGTGAGAACACTGAAGCTTTCTTT.

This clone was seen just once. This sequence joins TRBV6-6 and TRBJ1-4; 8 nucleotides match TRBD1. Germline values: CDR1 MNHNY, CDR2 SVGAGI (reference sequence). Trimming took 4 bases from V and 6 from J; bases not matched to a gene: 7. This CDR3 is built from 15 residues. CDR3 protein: CASSLDRQGYEKLFF. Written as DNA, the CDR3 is TGTGCCAGCAGTTTAGACCGACAGGGGTATGAAAAACTGTTTTTT.

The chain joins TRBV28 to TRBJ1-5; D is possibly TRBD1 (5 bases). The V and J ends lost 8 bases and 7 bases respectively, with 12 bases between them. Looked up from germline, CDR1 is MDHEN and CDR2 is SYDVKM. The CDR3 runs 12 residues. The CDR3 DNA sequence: TGTGCCAGCGACGGGGGGGGGCAGCCCCAGCATTTT. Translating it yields CASDGGGQPQHF.

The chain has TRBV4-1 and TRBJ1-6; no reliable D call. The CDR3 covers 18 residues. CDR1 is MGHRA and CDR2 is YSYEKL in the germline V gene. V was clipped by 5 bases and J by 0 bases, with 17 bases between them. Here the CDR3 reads CASSTVSGVGSYNSPLHF. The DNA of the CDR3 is TGCGCCAGCAGCACGGTTTCCGGGGTGGGCTCCTATAATTCACCCCTCCACTTT.

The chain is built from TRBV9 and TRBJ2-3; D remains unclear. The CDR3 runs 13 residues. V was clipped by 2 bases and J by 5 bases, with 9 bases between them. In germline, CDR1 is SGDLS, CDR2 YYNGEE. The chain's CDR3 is CASSVLSGDTQYF. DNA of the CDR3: TGTGCCAGCAGCGTCCTGTCGGGAGATACGCAGTATTTT.

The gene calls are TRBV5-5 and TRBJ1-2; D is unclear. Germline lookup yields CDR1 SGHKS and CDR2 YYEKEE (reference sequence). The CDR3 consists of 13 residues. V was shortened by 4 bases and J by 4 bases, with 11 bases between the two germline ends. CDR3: CASSATTGYGYTF. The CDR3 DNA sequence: TGTGCCAGCAGCGCGACGACGGGCTATGGCTACACCTTC.